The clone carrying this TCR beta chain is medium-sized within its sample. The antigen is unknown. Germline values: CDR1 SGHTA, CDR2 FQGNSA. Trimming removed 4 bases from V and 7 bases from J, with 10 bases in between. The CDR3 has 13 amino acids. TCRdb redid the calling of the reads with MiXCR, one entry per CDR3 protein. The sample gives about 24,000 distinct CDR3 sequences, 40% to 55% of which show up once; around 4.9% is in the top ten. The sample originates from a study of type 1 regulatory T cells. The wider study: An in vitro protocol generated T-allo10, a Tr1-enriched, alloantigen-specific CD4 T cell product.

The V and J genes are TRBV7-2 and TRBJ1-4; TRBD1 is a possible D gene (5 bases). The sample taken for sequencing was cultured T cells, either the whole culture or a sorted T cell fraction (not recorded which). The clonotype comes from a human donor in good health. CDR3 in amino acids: CASSSTQGEKLFF. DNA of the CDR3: TGTGCCAGCAGCTCAACTCAGGGTGAAAAACTGTTTTTT.